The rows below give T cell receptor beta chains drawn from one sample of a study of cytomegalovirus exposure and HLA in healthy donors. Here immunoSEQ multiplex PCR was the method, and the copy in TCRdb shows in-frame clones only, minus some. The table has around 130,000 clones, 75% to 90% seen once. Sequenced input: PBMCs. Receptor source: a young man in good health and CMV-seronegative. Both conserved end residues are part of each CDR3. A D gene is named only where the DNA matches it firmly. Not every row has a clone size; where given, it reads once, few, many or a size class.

CASSFTGTGRSLEKLFF	TGTGCCAGCAGCTTCACCGGGACAGGGAGGTCCCTTGAAAAACTGTTTTTT	TRBJ1-4	TRBD1	TRBV7-8	few
CASIYLGAASTDTQYF	TGTGCCAGCATCTACCTGGGGGCCGCTAGCACAGATACGCAGTATTTT	TRBJ2-3	NA	TRBV7-2	NA
CASSFPQPNTGELFF	TGCGCCAGCAGCTTTCCACAGCCGAACACCGGGGAGCTGTTTTTT	TRBJ2-2	NA	TRBV5-1	NA
CASSPAPQRGEETQYF	TGCGCCAGCAGCCCCGCGCCGCAGCGGGGAGAGGAGACCCAGTACTTC	TRBJ2-5	TRBD2	TRBV5-1	NA
CASSQRGSGSPYNEQFF	TGTGCCAGCAGCCAAAGAGGGTCGGGGTCCCCCTACAATGAGCAGTTCTTC	TRBJ2-1	NA	TRBV7-9	NA
CAWSVSQGAPRGYTF	TGTGCCTGGAGTGTATCACAGGGGGCGCCGCGTGGCTACACCTTC	TRBJ1-2	TRBD1	TRBV30	NA
CASSFTGQGNTIYF	TGCGCCAGCAGCTTTACGGGACAGGGAAACACCATATATTTT	TRBJ1-3	TRBD1	TRBV5-1	NA
CASSQDGSSATEAFF	TGCGCCAGCAGCCAAGATGGGAGTTCGGCCACTGAAGCTTTCTTT	TRBJ1-1	NA	TRBV4-3	NA
CASSEILIGDQPQHF	TGTGCCAGCAGTGAAATTTTGATAGGGGATCAGCCCCAGCATTTT	TRBJ1-5	NA	TRBV2	NA
CSARSLSGQYF	TGCAGTGCTAGGTCGCTGTCAGGGCAGTATTTT	TRBJ2-3	NA	TRBV20-1	once
CASGLGLAGGQYF	TGTGCTAGTGGTTTGGGACTAGCGGGGGGCCAGTACTTC	TRBJ2-5	TRBD2	TRBV12-5	NA
CSVAVAVYTDTQYF	TGCAGCGTTGCCGTAGCAGTATACACAGATACGCAGTATTTT	TRBJ2-3	NA	TRBV29-1	NA
CASSFVRGVGQPQHF	TGTGCCAGCAGCTTCGTTCGGGGAGTGGGTCAGCCCCAGCATTTT	TRBJ1-5	NA	TRBV5-8	NA
CSVFPADRGAKNSQYF	TGCAGCGTCTTCCCCGCTGACAGGGGAGCCAAAAACAGTCAGTACTTC	TRBJ2-4	TRBD1	TRBV29-1	NA
CASSLASVETQYF	TGTGCCAGCAGCTTAGCCTCAGTAGAGACCCAGTACTTC	TRBJ2-5	NA	TRBV7-9	NA
CASSFQSFGGETQYF	TGTGCCAGCAGTTTCCAATCGTTTGGGGGGGAGACCCAGTACTTC	TRBJ2-5	NA	TRBV27	NA
CANSSAGTGNHYEQYF	TGTGCCAACAGTTCTGCCGGGACAGGGAATCACTACGAGCAGTACTTC	TRBJ2-7	TRBD1	TRBV28	NA
CASSEHRAGANGLTF	TGTGCCAGCAGCGAACACAGGGCTGGGGCCAACGGCCTGACTTTC	TRBJ2-6	NA	TRBV2	NA
CASRDRGELFF	TGTGCCAGCAGAGACAGGGGGGAGCTGTTTTTT	TRBJ2-2	NA	TRBV5-7	NA
CASSQLLVSYEQYF	TGTGCCAGCAGCCAACTCCTAGTTTCCTACGAGCAGTACTTC	TRBJ2-7	NA	TRBV5-6	NA
CASSVVSTGGGAEAFF	TGTGCCAGCAGCGTCGTCTCGACAGGGGGTGGGGCTGAAGCTTTCTTT	TRBJ1-1	TRBD1	TRBV9	NA
CASSLGPGADTQYF	TGTGCCAGCAGCTTAGGACCGGGGGCAGATACGCAGTATTTT	TRBJ2-3	NA	TRBV11-3	NA
CASSFTGGGQPQHF	TGTGCCAGCAGCTTTACAGGGGGCGGTCAGCCCCAGCATTTT	TRBJ1-5	TRBD1	TRBV7-9	NA
CAWSRGRAKNIQYF	TGTGCCTGGAGTCGGGGAAGGGCCAAAAACATTCAGTACTTC	TRBJ2-4	NA	TRBV30	NA
CASSLGLNTGGWTDTQYF	TGCGCCAGCAGCTTGGGGTTGAATACAGGGGGGTGGACAGATACGCAGTATTTT	TRBJ2-3	TRBD1	TRBV5-1	NA
CASRGQSRTQYF	TGTGCCAGTAGGGGACAGTCTAGGACGCAGTATTTT	TRBJ2-3	TRBD1	TRBV19	NA
CASRLSGTGGFNEQFF	TGTGCCAGCAGGCTATCCGGGACAGGGGGCTTCAATGAGCAGTTCTTC	TRBJ2-1	TRBD1	TRBV28	NA
CSVRKLQGIEQYF	TGCAGCGTTCGCAAACTACAGGGGATCGAGCAGTACTTC	TRBJ2-7	TRBD1	TRBV29-1	NA
CASSYSIREGEETQYF	TGTGCCAGCAGTTACTCGATCAGGGAGGGAGAAGAGACCCAGTACTTC	TRBJ2-5	TRBD2	TRBV6-5	few
CASSEWRTEQETQYF	TGTGCCAGCAGTGAATGGAGGACAGAACAAGAGACCCAGTACTTC	TRBJ2-5	NA	TRBV25-1	NA
CASSSRVRIQETQYF	TGTGCCAGCAGCTCCAGGGTCCGCATCCAAGAGACCCAGTACTTC	TRBJ2-5	NA	TRBV5-6	NA
CASSGRQKTYEQYF	TGTGCCAGCAGCGGACGACAGAAAACCTACGAGCAGTACTTC	TRBJ2-7	NA	TRBV5-6	few
CASSSFLAGGDTQYF	TGTGCCAGCAGTTCTTTTCTAGCGGGGGGAGATACGCAGTATTTT	TRBJ2-3	TRBD2	TRBV28	few